A single sample is the source of the 5 T cell receptor beta chains below, sequenced in a study of control samples from healthy donors and cancer patients. Some clones are missing from TCRdb's copy, which holds only in-frame ones; the method was immunoSEQ multiplex PCR. The table has some 73,000 clones, 94% seen once. The specimen was blood. The receptors originated from a woman aged 40-49 years in good health.

The genes are TRBV5-5 and TRBJ1-6; no reliable D call. The CDR3 covers 14 residues. Trimming took 0 bases from V and 8 from J, leaving 9 bases between them. From germline, CDR1 is SGHKS and CDR2 YYEKEE (reference sequence). The CDR3, as DNA: TGTGCCAGCAGCTTGGGCAAATCCGATTCACCCCTCCACTTT. This sequence encodes CASSLGKSDSPLHF.

The genes are TRBV7-9 and TRBJ1-2; no clear D gene. CDR1 is SEHNR, CDR2 FQNEAQ, per germline (reference sequence). Trimming removed 7 bases from V and 7 bases from J, with 22 bases in between. The CDR3 is 15 residues long. In nucleotides, the CDR3 is TGTGCCAGCACCCCCCCCGGCGCGGCTTCCCGTGGCTACACCTTC. It is translated as CASTPPGAASRGYTF.

This clone was seen more than once but under ten times. The rearrangement links TRBV14 to TRBJ1-6; D is unresolved. V was cut by 4 bases and J by 3 bases, with 10 bases left in between. Germline V gives CDR1 SGHDN, CDR2 FVKESK. CDR3 length equals 15 residues. The CDR3 region has the DNA TGTGCCAGCAGCCCCGCTGCGGGCTATAATTCACCCCTCCACTTT. It specifies CASSPAAGYNSPLHF.

J is TRBJ2-5 and V is TRBV5-4; the D call may be TRBD1 or TRBD2 (6 bases each). The germline V gene has CDR1 SGHNT and CDR2 YYREEE (reference sequence). This CDR3 is built from 14 residues. Trimming removed 0 bases at V and 5 bases at J, with 11 bases between. As DNA, the CDR3 is TGTGCCAGCAGCTTGGTAGGGGGGCACGAGACCCAGTACTTC. It encodes CASSLVGGHETQYF.

The V call is TRBV30, the J call TRBJ1-4; TRBD1 might be the D (5 bases). Germline V lookup: CDR1 GTSNPN, CDR2 SVGIG (reference sequence). The CDR3 runs to 15 residues. The V gene lost 2 bases and the J gene lost 7 bases, with 17 bases spanning the gap. The CDR3 loop reads CAWSRSPGLPEKLFF. In DNA, the CDR3 is TGTGCCTGGAGTCGATCGCCGGGACTTCCTGAAAAACTGTTTTTT.